This T cell receptor (beta chain) was sequenced in a study of T-cell reconstitution after alpha-beta-depleted transplantation in children. A library of TCRbeta sequences, prepared with unique molecular identifiers, was generated. One entry per CDR3 protein, called by TCRdb with MiXCR from the PCR reads. The table includes just under 550,000 distinct CDR3 sequences, approximately 20% detected once. This clonotype was counted only a few times. This material consisted of PBMCs from the stem cell graft donor, taken from the stem cell graft. This clonotype was obtained from a human donor who donated a stem cell graft to a child with acute lymphoblastic leukemia.

As DNA, the CDR3 is TGCAGTGCTAGTCAGTCGGGACTAGCGGCCTACAATGAGCAGTTCTTC. This gives the protein CSASQSGLAAYNEQFF. V usage is TRBV20-1 and J usage is TRBJ2-1, with 11 bases matching TRBD2. Germline CDR1 DFQATT, CDR2 SNEGSKA (reference sequence). Trimming at V came to 3 bases and at J to 2 bases, leaving 6 bases not matched to a gene. The CDR3 contains 16 residues.